The sequence of this T cell receptor (beta chain) was determined in a study of shared clonotypes between healthy human individuals. Turning to this clone: Other DNA sequences within the sample encode an identical CDR3.

TCRdb keeps only in-frame clones here, not all; method: immunoSEQ multiplex PCR. The profile shows around 1,900,000 clones, roughly 95% of them singletons. Positive CCR7 selection of CD45RO-negative cells yielded the naive CD8 cells, and terminally differentiated effector memory CD45RA+ cells were excluded. The TCR sequence derives from a man younger than 35 in good health. Some clones in this sample may be carry-over from other donors' samples. The specimen sequenced was naive CD8+ T cells from PBMCs.

Here the CDR3 reads CASSLGGSPYEQYF. Written as DNA, the CDR3 is TGTGCCAGCAGCTTAGGGGGGTCCCCCTACGAGCAGTACTTC. The chain is built from TRBV7-9 and TRBJ2-7; D is tentatively TRBD1 or TRBD2 (5 bases each). The V gene lost 1 base and the J gene lost 2 bases, with 9 bases spanning the gap. CDR1 SEHNR and CDR2 FQNEAQ come from the germline V gene (reference sequence). The CDR3 loop spans 14 amino acids.